Shown below are 5 T cell receptor beta chains from a single sample sequenced in a study of early T cells in non-severe SARS-CoV-2 infection. MiXCR was run by TCRdb on the 5' RACE reads, yielding one entry per CDR3 protein. This sample has roughly 48,000 distinct CDR3 sequences, with 5.6% found just once. Specimen: whole blood. The receptors stem from an adult who was a healthcare worker with PCR-confirmed SARS-CoV-2 infection or an uninfected control (not recorded which).

The table lists this clonotype with many counts. The chain combines TRBV7-8 with TRBJ1-2, with D tentatively TRBD1 (6 bases). Trimming removed 0 bases from V and 5 bases from J, with 10 bases in between. Germline V gene lookup returns CDR1 SGHVS and CDR2 FQNEAQ. The CDR3 spans 14 residues. In DNA form, the CDR3 reads TGTGCCAGCAGCTTAGCGGGGGCCGCGTATGGCTACACCTTC. It codes for CASSLAGAAYGYTF.

This clonotype was found many times. The rearrangement uses TRBV12-3 or TRBV12-4 and TRBJ1-1; D perhaps matches TRBD1 (6 bases). V was pared by 7 bases and J by 5 bases, with 20 bases between. This CDR3 contains 15 residues. DNA of the CDR3: TGTGCCAGCACCTGGGGAGCAGGGGTTCGGACTGAAGCTTTCTTT. Translated: CASTWGAGVRTEAFF.

The chain links TRBV4-3 to TRBJ2-3; D is perhaps TRBD2 (6 bases). The CDR3 length is 15 residues. V lost 4 bases and J 5 bases, leaving 16 bases between the germline ends. The V gene's germline CDR1 is LGHNA and CDR2 YSLEER. CDR3 bases: TGCGCCAGCAGCCTTCGGGTACTGGGGGGAGATACGCAGTATTTT. The encoded protein is CASSLRVLGGDTQYF.

There are many counts of this clonotype. The chain combines TRBV20-1 with TRBJ2-3; 9 bases fit TRBD2. Germline-derived CDR1 and CDR2 are DFQATT and SNEGSKA (reference sequence). The CDR3 runs 15 residues. After removal of 7 bases from V and 0 bases from J, the junction contained 8 bases not matched to a gene. CDR3 nucleotide sequence: TGCAGTGTCAGACTAGCGGTCCTCAGCACAGATACGCAGTATTTT. Protein sequence: CSVRLAVLSTDTQYF.

CDR3 nucleotide sequence: TGCAGCGTTGGAGCTCCGGCGGGCGATGAGCAGTTCTTC. Encoded protein: CSVGAPAGDEQFF. V gene TRBV29-1 combines with J gene TRBJ2-1, with a weak D call TRBD2 (5 bases). The V end was cut by 4 bases, the J end by 8 bases, with 15 bases between. The germline V gene encodes CDR1 SQVTM and CDR2 ANQGSEA. The length of the CDR3 is 13 residues.